The rows below give T cell receptor beta chains drawn from one sample of a study of neurological immune-mediated disorders. MiXCR was run by TCRdb on the 5' RACE reads, yielding one entry per CDR3 protein. The table records approximately 82,000 distinct CDR3 sequences, just over 2.5% of them present only once. Sequenced material: PBMCs. All receptors come from a woman aged 30 to 39 with multiple sclerosis. Both conserved end residues are part of each CDR3. Fields, in order: CDR3 protein, CDR3 DNA, V gene, J gene, D gene, clone size. A D gene is named only where the DNA matches it firmly. A row's size may be missing; if present it is once, few, many or a size class.

CDR3 protein: CASSLNEGQNTEAFF
CDR3 DNA: TGCGCCAGCAGCTTGAATGAGGGACAGAACACTGAAGCTTTCTTT
V gene: TRBV5-1
J gene: TRBJ1-1
D gene: .
clone size: many

CDR3 protein: CASSGGDSGTQPQHF
CDR3 DNA: TGTGCCAGCAGCGGGGGGGACAGTGGCACTCAGCCCCAGCATTTT
V gene: TRBV7-9
J gene: TRBJ1-5
D gene: TRBD1
clone size: many

CDR3 protein: CASSLVGTQYF
CDR3 DNA: TGTGCCAGCAGCTTAGTGGGGACCCAGTACTTC
V gene: TRBV7-2
J gene: TRBJ2-5
D gene: .
clone size: many

CDR3 protein: CSAGAGYSNQPQHF
CDR3 DNA: TGCAGTGCCGGAGCAGGCTATAGCAATCAGCCCCAGCATTTT
V gene: TRBV20-1
J gene: TRBJ1-5
D gene: .
clone size: many

CDR3 protein: CAISAGVSYNEQFF
CDR3 DNA: TGTGCCATCAGTGCCGGGGTCTCCTACAATGAGCAGTTCTTC
V gene: TRBV10-3
J gene: TRBJ2-1
D gene: .
clone size: many

CDR3 protein: CASSLSQLSNEQFF
CDR3 DNA: TGTGCCAGCAGCTTGTCACAGCTGTCCAATGAGCAGTTCTTC
V gene: TRBV7-8
J gene: TRBJ2-1
D gene: .
clone size: many

CDR3 protein: CASSARGLAGVSYEQYF
CDR3 DNA: TGTGCCAGCAGCGCTCGAGGACTAGCGGGAGTCAGCTACGAGCAGTACTTC
V gene: TRBV28
J gene: TRBJ2-7
D gene: TRBD2
clone size: many

CDR3 protein: CASREVFRVLLYTNTGELFF
CDR3 DNA: TGCGCCAGCAGGGAAGTATTCAGGGTTCTCTTATATACGAACACCGGGGAGCTGTTTTTT
V gene: TRBV10-1
J gene: TRBJ2-2
D gene: .
clone size: .

CDR3 protein: CSATGQGRPQETQYF
CDR3 DNA: TGCAGTGCGACCGGACAGGGGCGACCTCAAGAGACCCAGTACTTC
V gene: TRBV20-1
J gene: TRBJ2-5
D gene: TRBD1
clone size: many

CDR3 protein: CASSLVSGGGNTIYF
CDR3 DNA: TGTGCCAGCAGCTTAGTGTCGGGAGGTGGAAACACCATATATTTT
V gene: TRBV7-8
J gene: TRBJ1-3
D gene: .
clone size: many

CDR3 protein: CASSSPLYNEQFF
CDR3 DNA: TGCGCCAGCAGCTCCCCCCTATACAATGAGCAGTTCTTC
V gene: TRBV5-1
J gene: TRBJ2-1
D gene: .
clone size: many

CDR3 protein: CASSLRGLTEAFF
CDR3 DNA: TGTGCCAGCAGCCTGAGGGGGCTCACTGAAGCTTTCTTT
V gene: TRBV7-9
J gene: TRBJ1-1
D gene: TRBD1
clone size: many

CDR3 protein: CASSHFGRGGSNEKLFF
CDR3 DNA: TGTGCCAGCAGCCACTTCGGACGAGGGGGATCAAATGAAAAACTGTTTTTT
V gene: TRBV12-3/TRBV12-4
J gene: TRBJ1-4
D gene: .
clone size: many

CDR3 protein: CASSPLRTGRETQYF
CDR3 DNA: TGTGCTAGCAGCCCCCTCCGGACAGGGAGGGAGACCCAGTACTTC
V gene: TRBV7-7
J gene: TRBJ2-5
D gene: TRBD1
clone size: few

CDR3 protein: CSVEAGTGRTDTQYF
CDR3 DNA: TGCAGCGTTGAAGCCGGGACAGGGAGGACAGATACGCAGTATTTT
V gene: TRBV29-1
J gene: TRBJ2-3
D gene: TRBD1
clone size: many

CDR3 protein: CASIGSGTSGRTTSSYNEQFF
CDR3 DNA: TGTGCCAGCATTGGCTCCGGGACTAGCGGGAGGACGACCAGCTCCTACAATGAGCAGTTCTTC
V gene: TRBV28
J gene: TRBJ2-1
D gene: TRBD2
clone size: many

CDR3 protein: CASSLGQSYSYEQYF
CDR3 DNA: TGTGCCAGCAGCTTAGGCCAGTCTTACTCCTACGAGCAGTACTTC
V gene: TRBV7-2
J gene: TRBJ2-7
D gene: .
clone size: many

CDR3 protein: CSARDLRAGRTTGELFF
CDR3 DNA: TGCAGTGCTAGAGATTTAAGGGCCGGGCGAACGACCGGGGAGCTGTTTTTT
V gene: TRBV20-1
J gene: TRBJ2-2
D gene: .
clone size: many

CDR3 protein: CASRPDRVREQFF
CDR3 DNA: TGTGCCAGCAGGCCCGACAGGGTTCGTGAGCAGTTCTTC
V gene: TRBV28
J gene: TRBJ2-1
D gene: TRBD1
clone size: many

CDR3 protein: CSVMRRHNEQFF
CDR3 DNA: TGCAGCGTTATGAGGCGGCACAATGAGCAGTTCTTC
V gene: TRBV29-1
J gene: TRBJ2-1
D gene: .
clone size: many

CDR3 protein: CASSSAVRGNEQFF
CDR3 DNA: TGTGCCAGCAGTTCGGCCGTTCGAGGCAATGAGCAGTTCTTC
V gene: TRBV28
J gene: TRBJ2-1
D gene: .
clone size: many

CDR3 protein: CASSLDAGPFTYEQYF
CDR3 DNA: TGTGCCAGCAGCTTAGATGCAGGCCCATTTACCTACGAGCAGTACTTC
V gene: TRBV7-2
J gene: TRBJ2-7
D gene: .
clone size: many

CDR3 protein: CASSLGTGDYGYTF
CDR3 DNA: TGTGCCAGCAGCTTAGGGACAGGGGACTATGGCTACACCTTC
V gene: TRBV7-2
J gene: TRBJ1-2
D gene: TRBD1
clone size: many

CDR3 protein: CASRPGTDLSGANVLTF
CDR3 DNA: TGTGCCAGCAGACCCGGGACGGACCTCTCTGGGGCCAACGTCCTGACTTTC
V gene: TRBV12-3/TRBV12-4
J gene: TRBJ2-6
D gene: .
clone size: many

CDR3 protein: CASSVIRANSYEQYF
CDR3 DNA: TGTGCCAGCAGTGTAATCAGGGCAAACTCCTACGAGCAGTACTTC
V gene: TRBV2
J gene: TRBJ2-7
D gene: .
clone size: many

CDR3 protein: CASSLRHEQFF
CDR3 DNA: TGTGCCAGCAGCCTACGGCATGAGCAGTTCTTC
V gene: TRBV28
J gene: TRBJ2-1
D gene: .
clone size: many

CDR3 protein: CASSSSTSGNNEQYF
CDR3 DNA: TGTGCCAGCAGCTCCTCGACTAGCGGGAACAACGAGCAGTACTTC
V gene: TRBV7-9
J gene: TRBJ2-7
D gene: TRBD2
clone size: many

CDR3 protein: CASSFPGFLGDQPQHF
CDR3 DNA: TGTGCCAGCAGTTTCCCAGGGTTTTTGGGAGATCAGCCCCAGCATTTT
V gene: TRBV28
J gene: TRBJ1-5
D gene: .
clone size: many

CDR3 protein: CSATSGSQQNEQYF
CDR3 DNA: TGCAGTGCCACTAGCGGGAGTCAGCAGAACGAGCAGTACTTC
V gene: TRBV20-1
J gene: TRBJ2-7
D gene: TRBD2
clone size: many

CDR3 protein: CASSLLGSGRSYEQYF
CDR3 DNA: TGTGCCAGCAGCCTCCTGGGTAGCGGGAGGTCGTACGAGCAGTACTTC
V gene: TRBV7-9
J gene: TRBJ2-7
D gene: TRBD2
clone size: many

CDR3 protein: CASSQRAYEQYF
CDR3 DNA: TGTGCCAGCAGTCAGCGGGCCTACGAGCAGTACTTC
V gene: TRBV6-6
J gene: TRBJ2-7
D gene: .
clone size: many

CDR3 protein: CASRGGTGTAVYNEHFF
CDR3 DNA: TGTGCCAGCAGGGGCGGCACCGGGACCGCCGTGTACAATGAGCATTTCTTC
V gene: TRBV12-3/TRBV12-4
J gene: TRBJ2-1
D gene: .
clone size: .

CDR3 protein: CSARDSGQFYEQYF
CDR3 DNA: TGCAGTGCTAGAGATAGCGGGCAGTTCTACGAGCAGTACTTC
V gene: TRBV20-1
J gene: TRBJ2-7
D gene: TRBD2
clone size: many

CDR3 protein: CASRRAYVGQGGNYEQYF
CDR3 DNA: TGTGCCAGCAGGAGGGCGTACGTGGGACAGGGGGGCAACTACGAGCAGTACTTC
V gene: TRBV27
J gene: TRBJ2-7
D gene: TRBD1
clone size: many